This passage covers 13 T cell receptor beta chains from one sample sequenced in a study of T cell changes during pregnancy in multiple sclerosis. Here immunoSEQ multiplex PCR was the method, and the copy in TCRdb shows in-frame clones only, minus some. Of about 75,000 clones listed, about 93% are singletons. Sequencing was performed on CD4+ T cells from peripheral blood mononuclear cells, taken after pregnancy. The receptor source for this set is a female donor with multiple sclerosis, enrolled in a pregnancy study.

J is TRBJ2-1 and V is TRBV5-1; the D gene is possibly TRBD2 (5 bases). Germline lookup yields CDR1 SGHRS and CDR2 YFSETQ. Between the trimmed V and J ends, which lost 0 bases and 5 bases, there was a span of 30 bases. This CDR3 has 21 amino acids. The CDR3 here is CASSLGEVAGRLTTIDNEQFF. In DNA form, the CDR3 reads TGCGCCAGCAGCTTGGGTGAGGTCGCGGGTAGACTGACGACCATTGACAATGAGCAGTTCTTC. Drawing the rest from reference TRBV5-1 and TRBJ2-1, the complete variable domain is KAGVTQTPRYLIKTRGQQVTLSCSPISGHRSVSWYQQTPGQGLQFLFEYFSETQRNKGNFPGRFSGRQFSNSRSEMNVSTLELGDSALYLCASSLGEVAGRLTTIDNEQFFGPGTRLTVL.

V is TRBV10-3 and J is TRBJ2-1, with 9 nucleotides matching TRBD1. This CDR3 spans 13 amino acids. With 7 bases clipped from V and 2 bases from J, the junction kept 0 bases outside the gene matches. CDR1 and CDR2 (germline): ENHRY, SYGVKD. The CDR3 spells CAINRGPYNEQFF. CDR3 DNA sequence: TGTGCCATCAACAGGGGGCCCTACAATGAGCAGTTCTTC.

The chain links TRBV6-6 to TRBJ1-1; no clear D. The CDR3 covers 13 residues. Germline loops: CDR1 MNHNY, CDR2 SVGAGI (reference sequence). Deletions cut 8 bases from V and 0 bases from J, with 10 bases between. CDR3 nucleotides: TGTGCCAGCTTCATGCGGATGAACACTGAAGCTTTCTTT. Its protein product is CASFMRMNTEAFF.

This chain connects TRBV28 to TRBJ2-2; 7 bases align to TRBD1. Trimming took 6 bases from V and 6 from J; bases not matched to a gene: 4. Germline loops: CDR1 MDHEN, CDR2 SYDVKM. The CDR3 is 13 amino acids. The DNA for the CDR3 is TGTGCCAGCAGACTTACAGGGGCCGGGGAGCTGTTTTTT. This translates into CASRLTGAGELFF. Full variable domain (remainder filled in from reference TRBV28 and TRBJ2-2): DVKVTQSSRYLVKRTGEKVFLECVQDMDHENMFWYRQDPGLGLRLIYFSYDVKMKEKGDIPEGYSVSREKKERFSLILESASTNQTSMYLCASRLTGAGELFFGEGSRLTVL.

The rearrangement joins TRBV4-2 to TRBJ2-3; D is unresolved. CDR3 length: 16 residues. Per germline, CDR1 LGHNA and CDR2 YNFKEQ. V lost 1 base to trimming and J lost 0 bases, with 11 bases between them. CDR3 DNA: TGTGCCAGCAGCCAAGCCCCCACAGTGAGCACAGATACGCAGTATTTT. Translating it yields CASSQAPTVSTDTQYF.

In this sample, this clone turned up once. The CDR3: CASSHGGVHYGYTF. The CDR3 DNA follows: TGCGCCAGCAGCCATGGCGGGGTGCACTATGGCTACACCTTC. The chain joins TRBV4-1 to TRBJ1-2, with D uncertain. Germline values: CDR1 MGHRA, CDR2 YSYEKL. V was shortened by 3 bases and J by 3 bases, with 11 bases between the two germline ends. The CDR3 totals 14 residues.

The chain couples TRBV7-2 to TRBJ2-1; D is ambiguous. The CDR3 has 11 residues. Germline-derived CDR1 and CDR2 are SGHTA and FQGNSA. Trimming removed 3 bases from V and 8 bases from J, with 5 bases in between. The CDR3 here is CASSFIYEQFF. CDR3 coding DNA: TGTGCCAGCAGCTTTATTTATGAGCAGTTCTTC.

The chain uses TRBV7-6 and TRBJ2-5; 7 bases are a match to TRBD1. The germline CDR1 and CDR2 sequences are SGHVS and FNYEAQ. CDR3 length: 15 residues. The trim removed 5 bases at V and 4 bases at J, leaving 10 bases unmatched. Here the CDR3 reads CASSKSLTGLETQYF. Written as DNA, the CDR3 is TGTGCCAGCAGCAAAAGCCTGACAGGGCTAGAGACCCAGTACTTC.

The chain recombines TRBV2 with TRBJ1-5; a possible D gene is TRBD1 (5 bases). The germline V and J ends were trimmed by 6 bases and 0 bases, with 12 bases remaining between them. The CDR3 spans 15 residues. Germline V gene data show CDR1 as SNHLY and CDR2 as FYNNEI. In DNA, the CDR3 is TGTGCCAGCAGCTCCAGACAGCATAGCAATCAGCCCCAGCATTTT. Translating it yields CASSSRQHSNQPQHF.

This chain connects TRBV25-1 to TRBJ2-7; possible D gene TRBD1, 5 bases. V was cut by 5 bases and J by 0 bases, with 8 bases left in between. CDR1 MGHDK and CDR2 SYGVNS come from the germline V gene. The CDR3 is 13 amino acids. CDR3 region: CASSSDSSYEQYF. CDR3 nucleotides: TGTGCCAGCAGTTCCGACAGCTCCTACGAGCAGTACTTC.

The chain recombines TRBV28 with TRBJ1-2, with D perhaps TRBD1 (5 bases). The CDR3 is 11 amino acids. Germline V gives CDR1 MDHEN, CDR2 SYDVKM. The V and J ends lost 7 bases and 4 bases respectively, with 7 bases between them. CDR3 sequence: CASTGGYGYTF. For the CDR3, the DNA is TGTGCCAGCACCGGGGGCTATGGCTACACCTTC.

This chain joins TRBV5-1 and TRBJ2-2; 10 bases align to TRBD2. CDR3 length: 16 amino acids. Germline CDR1 SGHRS, CDR2 YFSETQ. Trimming removed 0 bases from V and 5 bases from J; junction bases left unmatched: 4. For the CDR3, the DNA is TGCGCCAGCAGCTTGGTTTTACTAGCGGGAACCGGGGAGCTGTTTTTT. Translating it yields CASSLVLLAGTGELFF.

This chain connects TRBV28 to TRBJ1-5; perhaps TRBD1 as D (6 bases). The CDR3 consists of 16 residues. Trimming removed 5 bases from V and 6 bases from J, with 20 bases in between. The germline CDR1 and CDR2 sequences are MDHEN and SYDVKM. CDR3 coding DNA: TGTGCCAGCAGTCCCCCCGGGGGGGGCGGCGGTCAGCCCCAGCATTTT. It encodes CASSPPGGGGGQPQHF.